This entry lists 24 T cell receptor beta chains sequenced from one sample in a study of cytomegalovirus exposure and HLA in healthy donors. Primers: 60 Vbeta forward and 13 Jbeta reverse. Here immunoSEQ multiplex PCR was the method, and the copy in TCRdb shows in-frame clones only, minus some. The table records over 150,000 clones, roughly 77% of them present only once. Specimen: PBMCs. These receptors were taken from a man younger than 45 in good health and CMV-seropositive.

The chain is built from TRBV7-9 and TRBJ2-3; 9 positions match TRBD2. CDR3 size: 14 residues. Germline CDR1 reads SEHNR; CDR2 reads FQNEAQ (reference sequence). V trimming: 7 bases; J trimming: 0 bases; junction bases outside the gene matches: 2. The CDR3 sequence: CASTTSGSTDTQYF. The CDR3 DNA sequence: TGTGCCAGCACCACTAGCGGGAGCACAGATACGCAGTATTTT. Looking up the rest from reference TRBV7-9 and TRBJ2-3 gives the full variable domain: DTGVSQNPRHKITKRGQNVTFRCDPISEHNRLYWYRQTLGQGPEFLTYFQNEAQLEKSRLLSDRFSAERPKGSFSTLEIQRTEQGDSAMYLCASTTSGSTDTQYFGPGTRLTVL.

The rearrangement links TRBV4-1 to TRBJ2-3, with D perhaps TRBD1 (5 bases). Trimming removed 1 base from V and 6 bases from J, with 11 bases in between. CDR1 MGHRA and CDR2 YSYEKL come from the germline V gene. The CDR3 is made up of 14 amino acids. The CDR3 spells CASSQVSRGDTQYF. Written as DNA, the CDR3 is TGCGCCAGCAGCCAAGTATCAAGGGGTGATACGCAGTATTTT.

The chain recombines TRBV29-1 with TRBJ2-7, with D perhaps TRBD1 (5 bases). CDR3 length: 13 amino acids. CDR1 is SQVTM and CDR2 is ANQGSEA in the germline V gene. V lost 3 bases and J lost 0, with 9 bases in between. CDR3 in DNA: TGCAGCGTTGAGACAGATTTCTCCTACGAGCAGTACTTC. It yields the protein CSVETDFSYEQYF.

This clone was seen a single time. Different DNA sequences within this sample yield the same CDR3. V and J are TRBV9 and TRBJ2-6; 7 bases line up with TRBD2. CDR3 length: 15 residues. The germline V gene has CDR1 SGDLS and CDR2 YYNGEE. J gave up 2 bases and V 1 base, and 0 bases lay outside the gene matches. The CDR3: CASSVSGAGANVLTF. The CDR3 DNA reads as TGTGCCAGCAGCGTAAGCGGGGCTGGGGCCAACGTCCTGACTTTC.

V usage is TRBV4-1 and J usage is TRBJ2-3, with TRBD1 identical over 8 bases. CDR3 length: 17 residues. The V gene's germline CDR1 is MGHRA and CDR2 YSYEKL. The V and J ends lost 3 bases and 3 bases, in that order; junction bases with no gene match: 11. CDR3 nucleotide sequence: TGCGCCAGCAGCCAGACCGGACAGGGAATGAGTACAGATACGCAGTATTTT. Its protein product is CASSQTGQGMSTDTQYF.

The V gene is TRBV19, the J gene TRBJ2-2; 8 bases line up with TRBD2. CDR3 length: 14 residues. The V gene's germline CDR1 is LNHDA and CDR2 SQIVND (reference sequence). J gave up 4 bases and V 6 bases, and 4 bases lay outside the gene matches. The CDR3, as DNA: TGTGCCAGTAGGTTAGCGGGGAGCACCGGGGAGCTGTTTTTT. Its protein is CASRLAGSTGELFF.

The chain combines TRBV12-5 with TRBJ1-6; possible D gene TRBD1, 5 bases. The CDR3 spans 14 residues. Germline V lookup: CDR1 LGHNT, CDR2 FRNRAP. V shed 3 bases and J shed 7 bases, with 10 bases lying between them. CDR3 DNA: TGTGCTAGTGGTTTTCTGGGGGGAAATTCACCCCTCCACTTT. Translated: CASGFLGGNSPLHF.

The chain employs TRBV19 and TRBJ2-3; 7 positions match TRBD1. Germline trimming cut 3 bases from V and 2 bases from J; bases unmatched to any gene: 2. Germline CDR1 LNHDA, CDR2 SQIVND (reference sequence). This CDR3 is built from 14 residues. CDR3 sequence: CASSMGQNTDTQYF. As DNA, the CDR3 is TGTGCCAGTAGTATGGGACAGAACACAGATACGCAGTATTTT.

The rearrangement links TRBV19 to TRBJ2-7; tentatively, D is TRBD2 (6 bases). The V gene lost 2 bases and the J gene lost 7 bases, with 9 bases spanning the gap. This CDR3 region has 12 residues. Germline-derived CDR1 and CDR2 are LNHDA and SQIVND (reference sequence). The CDR3 sequence is CASSIRAGEQYF. The CDR3 DNA is TGTGCCAGTAGTATAAGGGCGGGGGAGCAGTACTTC.

The V gene is TRBV2, the J gene TRBJ1-5; D is undetermined. Between the trimmed V and J ends, which lost 1 base and 6 bases, there was a span of 10 bases. Looked up from germline, CDR1 is SNHLY and CDR2 is FYNNEI. CDR3 size: 14 residues. CDR3 protein: CASSEGFMFQPQHF. Here the CDR3 DNA reads TGTGCCAGCAGTGAAGGTTTCATGTTTCAGCCCCAGCATTTT.

This clone has a single count. The chain joins TRBV6-5 to TRBJ1-2, with D perhaps matching TRBD1 (6 bases). The CDR3 has 15 amino acids. Trimming stripped 2 bases from V and 4 bases from J, with 14 bases between. Looked up from germline, CDR1 is MNHEY and CDR2 is SVGAGI. This CDR3 reads CASSYRDNHPYGYTF. CDR3 bases: TGTGCCAGCAGTTACCGGGACAACCACCCCTATGGCTACACCTTC.

This chain uses TRBV30 with TRBJ1-6; 7 nucleotides match TRBD1. V shed 3 bases and J 10 bases; nucleotides not matched to a gene: 9. Germline V gene lookup returns CDR1 GTSNPN and CDR2 SVGIG (reference sequence). The length of the CDR3 is 14 residues. CDR3 protein: CAWSYQTGWSPLHF. Here the CDR3 DNA reads TGTGCCTGGAGCTACCAGACAGGGTGGTCACCCCTCCACTTT.

This chain connects TRBV29-1 to TRBJ1-4; 7 nucleotides align to TRBD1. The J segment lost 0 bases and the V segment lost 3 bases, leaving 1 base of the junction unmatched. CDR1 and CDR2 (germline): SQVTM, ANQGSEA. The CDR3 spans 14 residues. As DNA, the CDR3 is TGCAGCGTTGATACAGGGGCAACTAATGAAAAACTGTTTTTT. Residues: CSVDTGATNEKLFF.

This sequence joins TRBV4-1 and TRBJ1-1; D gene ambiguous. V shed 1 base and J shed 3 bases, with 9 bases lying between them. This CDR3 is built from 14 residues. The germline gives CDR1 MGHRA, CDR2 YSYEKL. CDR3 amino acids: CASSQVRSYTEAFF. The DNA for the CDR3 is TGCGCCAGCAGCCAAGTACGGAGTTACACTGAAGCTTTCTTT.

The V call is TRBV6-5, the J call TRBJ1-2, with D hard to call. The CDR3 is made up of 14 amino acids. Trimming left V 4 bases short and J 0 bases short, with 9 bases between. Germline CDR1 reads MNHEY; CDR2 reads SVGAGI. The CDR3 region is CASSFSGANYGYTF. CDR3 coding DNA: TGTGCCAGCAGTTTCTCAGGAGCTAACTATGGCTACACCTTC.

This clone turned up a few times. The chain combines TRBV4-1 with TRBJ1-5; 9 bases agree with TRBD1. CDR1 and CDR2 from the germline V gene are MGHRA and YSYEKL. Unmatched junction bases numbered 7, after V lost 4 bases and J lost 3 bases. The CDR3 extends over 16 amino acids. This CDR3 reads CASSPTGQGNNQPQHF. The CDR3, as DNA: TGCGCCAGCAGCCCCACAGGACAGGGGAACAATCAGCCCCAGCATTTT.

This chain joins TRBV5-4 and TRBJ1-2; 8 bases fit TRBD1. CDR3 length: 15 amino acids. Germline V gene sequence: CDR1 SGHNT, CDR2 YYREEE (reference sequence). V dropped 4 bases and J dropped 4; count of bases not matched to a gene: 9. The DNA of the CDR3 is TGTGCCAGCAGCCGCGTGGGACAGGATTCCTATGGCTACACCTTC. Residues: CASSRVGQDSYGYTF.

The chain employs TRBV28 and TRBJ1-4; TRBD1 aligns across 10 bases. The CDR3 length is 14 residues. The junction had 3 bases not matched to a gene; V was cut back by 5 bases and J by 6 bases. The V gene's germline CDR1 is MDHEN and CDR2 SYDVKM. The CDR3 region is CASSGQGGDEKLFF. The DNA for the CDR3 is TGTGCCAGCAGTGGACAGGGGGGGGATGAAAAACTGTTTTTT.

The V call is TRBV7-8, the J call TRBJ2-2, with 10 bases identical to TRBD1. Germline V CDR1 and CDR2: SGHVS, FQNEAQ. The CDR3 contains 14 residues. V lost 5 bases to trimming and J lost 9 bases; unmatched junction nucleotides: 6. The CDR3 protein is CASSPGTGDRELFF. Here the CDR3 DNA reads TGTGCCAGCAGCCCCGGGACAGGGGACCGGGAGCTGTTTTTT.

The V gene is TRBV12-5, the J gene TRBJ2-5; 10 positions agree with TRBD1. Germline CDR1 reads LGHNT; CDR2 reads FRNRAP. This CDR3 has 16 amino acids. After removal of 7 bases from V and 0 bases from J, the junction contained 8 bases not matched to a gene. The CDR3 DNA sequence: TGTGCTAGTGTTCCCGCCGGGACAGGGGACCAAGAGACCCAGTACTTC. It codes for CASVPAGTGDQETQYF.

The CDR3 DNA follows: TGTGCCGGGCACTGGGGCAAGAGAACCCAGTACTTC. It yields the protein CAGHWGKRTQYF. The chain employs TRBV30 and TRBJ2-5, with a tentative D call TRBD1 (5 bases). Trimming removed 8 bases at V and 8 bases at J, with 18 bases between. The CDR3 is 12 residues long. Per the germline V gene, CDR1 is GTSNPN and CDR2 is SVGIG (reference sequence).

The chain uses TRBV6-1 and TRBJ2-7, with D perhaps matching TRBD2 (6 bases). CDR3 length: 13 amino acids. V lost 1 base and J 5 bases, leaving 9 bases between the germline ends. The germline CDR1 and CDR2 sequences are MNHNS and SASEGT. CDR3 in DNA: TGTGCCAGCAGTGAAGGAGGAGGGGACGAGCAGTACTTC. It encodes CASSEGGGDEQYF.

This clone was counted a single time. V is TRBV5-1 and J is TRBJ2-6, with 9 bases fitting TRBD1. Germline trimming cut 4 bases from V and 0 bases from J; bases unmatched to any gene: 5. The CDR3 covers 17 residues. Germline V gene data show CDR1 as SGHRS and CDR2 as YFSETQ. Written as DNA, the CDR3 is TGCGCCAGCAGCAAGACAGGGGGGGGCTCTGGGGCCAACGTCCTGACTTTC. Protein sequence: CASSKTGGGSGANVLTF.

The chain links TRBV5-4 to TRBJ2-5; 8 bases align to TRBD1. J gave up 3 bases and V 3 bases, and 1 base lay outside the gene matches. Germline CDR1 is SGHNT and CDR2 is YYREEE (reference sequence). This CDR3 contains 13 residues. The CDR3 DNA sequence: TGTGCCAGCAGCTCGGACAGGGAAGAGACCCAGTACTTC. Its translation: CASSSDREETQYF.